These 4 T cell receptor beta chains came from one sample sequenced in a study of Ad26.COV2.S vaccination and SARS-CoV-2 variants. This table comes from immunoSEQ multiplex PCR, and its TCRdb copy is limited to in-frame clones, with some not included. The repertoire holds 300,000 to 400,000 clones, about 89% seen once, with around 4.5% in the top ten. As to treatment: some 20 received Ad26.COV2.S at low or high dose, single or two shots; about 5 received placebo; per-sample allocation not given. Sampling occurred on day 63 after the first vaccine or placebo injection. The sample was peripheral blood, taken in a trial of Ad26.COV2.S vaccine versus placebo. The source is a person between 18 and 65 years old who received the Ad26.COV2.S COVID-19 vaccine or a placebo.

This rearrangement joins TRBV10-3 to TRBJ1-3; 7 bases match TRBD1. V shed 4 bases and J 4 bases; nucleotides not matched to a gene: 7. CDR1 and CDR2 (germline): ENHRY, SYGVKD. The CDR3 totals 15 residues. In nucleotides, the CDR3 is TGTGCCATCAGTGCGACAGGGTCCAAGGGAAACACCATATATTTT. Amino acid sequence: CAISATGSKGNTIYF.

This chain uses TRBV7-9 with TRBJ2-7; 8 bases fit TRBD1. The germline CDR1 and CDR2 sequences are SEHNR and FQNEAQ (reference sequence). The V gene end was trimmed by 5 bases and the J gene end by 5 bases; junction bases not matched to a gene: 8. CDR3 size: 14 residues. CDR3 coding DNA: TGTGCCAGCAGCCGACAGGGGATTAGCGACGAGCAGTACTTC. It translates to CASSRQGISDEQYF.

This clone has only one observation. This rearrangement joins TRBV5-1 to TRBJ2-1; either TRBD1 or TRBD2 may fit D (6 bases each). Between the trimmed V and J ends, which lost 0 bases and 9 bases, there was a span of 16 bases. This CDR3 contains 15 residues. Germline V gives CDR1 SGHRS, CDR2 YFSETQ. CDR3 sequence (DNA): TGCGCCAGCAGCTTGGTGTTTCAGGGGACTCCTGAGCAGTTCTTC. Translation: CASSLVFQGTPEQFF.

This chain's CDR3 is CASSQEVTGTNTGELFF. The CDR3 nucleotides read TGCGCCAGCAGCCAAGAGGTTACGGGAACGAACACCGGGGAGCTGTTTTTT. The chain has TRBV4-3 and TRBJ2-2; the D gene is possibly TRBD2 (5 bases). The V end was cut by 0 bases, the J end by 0 bases, with 11 bases between. The CDR3 totals 17 residues. Per the germline V gene, CDR1 is LGHNA and CDR2 is YSLEER.